This TCR beta chain was recorded in a study of vaccination effects on CD4 cells after COVID-19. At the level of the study: Each participant received a vaccine that was either BNT162b2 or mRNA-1273, given as two doses.

ViraFEST expansion of antigen-specific CD4+ T cells with viral peptide pools preceded sequencing. CD4+ T cells were isolated after roughly nine days of culture. Vaccinated participants had no history of SARS-CoV-2 infection and tested negative for nucleocapsid antibodies. After two million PBMC were placed in each well, they were cultured with about 10 IU/ml IL-2 and around 10 ug/ml peptides. It was on days 3 and 7 that half the medium was replaced with IL-2 medium. Study-level results: Infection-derived and vaccine-derived clones contracted markedly late after vaccination.

Method: immunoSEQ multiplex PCR; TCRdb's copy keeps in-frame clones and lacks some. The repertoire holds approximately 30,000 clones, with 72% as singletons. The CDR3 is made up of 11 amino acids. With respect to this clone: Its antigen is as yet unknown.

This receptor was identified in a human donor who received a COVID-19 vaccine. The genes are TRBV12-2 and TRBJ2-5. TRBV12-2 is flagged as a pseudogene. Here the sequenced sample was CD4+ T cells from PBMCs cultured with SARS-CoV-2 spike peptides, taken before COVID-19 vaccination. The CDR3 protein is CAPESQETQYF. CDR3 DNA: TGTGCCCCCGAATCACAAGAGACCCAGTACTTC.